The 9 T cell receptor beta chains listed next were all sequenced from one sample in a study of T cells in Graves' hyperthyroidism and ophthalmopathy. TCR beta CDR3 regions were amplified from RNA transcripts. HTBI primers were the set used in a first-round RT-PCR of the TCR CDR3. TCRdb analysed the multiplex PCR reads with MiXCR anew, one entry per CDR3 protein. The sample has around 690,000 distinct CDR3 sequences, approximately 15% seen once. What was sequenced was blood. These receptors all come from a man aged 50 or older with Graves' hyperthyroidism.

This clonotype was detected only a few times. The rearrangement links TRBV6-1 to TRBJ1-4, with D perhaps TRBD1 (6 bases). The germline CDR1 and CDR2 sequences are MNHNS and SASEGT. The V and J ends lost 10 bases and 6 bases respectively, with 18 bases between them. The CDR3 sequence is 14 residues long. This CDR3 is CAIYTRGNDEKLFF. The CDR3 DNA reads TGTGCCATCTACACCAGGGGCAACGATGAAAAACTGTTTTTT.

The chain couples TRBV28 to TRBJ2-3; 12 nucleotides line up with TRBD2. Germline-derived CDR1 and CDR2 are MDHEN and SYDVKM. This CDR3 spans 16 amino acids. The J segment lost 5 bases and the V segment lost 2 bases, leaving 5 bases of the junction unmatched. CDR3 region: CASSLRLAGGQDTQYF. CDR3 in DNA: TGTGCCAGCAGTTTAAGGCTAGCGGGAGGGCAAGATACGCAGTATTTT.

The chain carries TRBV19 and TRBJ1-6; D is possibly TRBD1 (6 bases). This CDR3 region has 15 residues. CDR1 is LNHDA, CDR2 SQIVND, per germline (reference sequence). V was pared by 4 bases and J by 7 bases, with 14 bases between. The CDR3 is CASSNGQRLNSPLHF. As DNA, the CDR3 is TGTGCCAGTAGTAACGGACAGCGTCTAAATTCACCCCTCCACTTT.

The chain is built from TRBV4-1 and TRBJ2-1; D might be TRBD2 (6 bases). V gave up 1 base and J gave up 3 bases, with 13 bases separating them. The CDR3 covers 16 residues. CDR1 is MGHRA, CDR2 YSYEKL, per germline. CDR3 protein: CASSQASGPIYNEQFF. The CDR3 nucleotides read TGCGCCAGCAGCCAAGCAAGCGGGCCGATCTACAATGAGCAGTTCTTC.

A few counts support this clonotype. The chain is built from TRBV6-2 or TRBV6-3 and TRBJ2-2; TRBD2 agrees at 13 bases. V shed 5 bases and J 6 bases; nucleotides not matched to a gene: 12. The germline gives CDR1 MNHEY, CDR2 SVGEGT. This CDR3 comprises 18 residues. The CDR3 DNA reads as TGTGCCAGCAGTCCTATTTTCCGGACTAGCGGGAGCCCCGGGGAGCTGTTTTTT. Its protein product is CASSPIFRTSGSPGELFF.

The gene calls are TRBV28 and TRBJ1-3; D is undetermined. V lost 2 bases to trimming and J lost 9 bases, with 11 bases between them. Germline V lookup: CDR1 MDHEN, CDR2 SYDVKM. The CDR3 is 13 residues long. The CDR3 coding sequence is TGTGCCAGCAGTTTAGGCCACAGAACCACCATATATTTT. It translates to CASSLGHRTTIYF. The variable domain in full, completed from reference TRBV28 and TRBJ1-3, reads DVKVTQSSRYLVKRTGEKVFLECVQDMDHENMFWYRQDPGLGLRLIYFSYDVKMKEKGDIPEGYSVSREKKERFSLILESASTNQTSMYLCASSLGHRTTIYFGEGSWLTVV.

This clonotype was counted a few times. The gene calls are TRBV4-1 and TRBJ2-7; 7 bases are a match to TRBD2. Germline V gene sequence: CDR1 MGHRA, CDR2 YSYEKL. This CDR3 is built from 17 residues. The ends lost 1 base at V and 2 bases at J; junction bases unmatched: 11. The CDR3 region is CASSQGNLGRGAYEQYF. CDR3 bases: TGCGCCAGCAGCCAAGGAAATTTAGGCCGGGGGGCCTACGAGCAGTACTTC.

J is TRBJ1-4 and V is TRBV25-1; 7 bases align to TRBD1. This CDR3 has 16 amino acids. The germline V gene has CDR1 MGHDK and CDR2 SYGVNS. V lost 5 bases to trimming and J lost 2 bases; unmatched junction nucleotides: 8. This CDR3 is CASSPTGAGTNEKLFF. As DNA, the CDR3 is TGTGCCAGCAGTCCTACAGGGGCCGGGACTAATGAAAAACTGTTTTTT.

The chain uses TRBV6-1 and TRBJ1-1; D remains unclear. Germline lookup yields CDR1 MNHNS and CDR2 SASEGT. The length of the CDR3 is 14 residues. V shed 7 bases and J shed 2 bases, with 14 bases lying between them. The CDR3 spells CASNGENANTEAFF. In nucleotides, the CDR3 is TGTGCCAGCAACGGGGAGAACGCTAACACTGAAGCTTTCTTT.